Listed below are T cell receptor beta chains from one sample, sequenced in a study of cytomegalovirus exposure and HLA in healthy donors. Here immunoSEQ multiplex PCR was the method, and the copy in TCRdb shows in-frame clones only, minus some. This table has 150,000 to 200,000 clones, around nine tenths appearing once. The sample taken for sequencing was PBMCs. The receptors were gathered from a woman in her 30s in good health and CMV-seronegative. CDR3s include the opening cysteine and the closing phenylalanine or tryptophan. A D gene is named only where the DNA matches it firmly. Expanded clones are given a class, and other clones once, few, many or no size at all.

few,TRBJ2-7,TRBV7-9,.,TGTGCCAGCAGCCCCTACAGGGAGAGCTCCTACGAGCAGTACTTC,CASSPYRESSYEQYF
.,TRBJ1-1,TRBV6-5,.,TGTGCCAGCAGTTTTAACAGGAGGAACACTGAAGCTTTCTTT,CASSFNRRNTEAFF
.,TRBJ2-7,TRBV7-9,TRBD1,TGTGCCAGCACCCCGGGACAGGGGTACGAGCAGTACTTC,CASTPGQGYEQYF
.,TRBJ2-5,TRBV6-5,TRBD2,TGTGCCAGCAGTTACTCTGGCGGGGGGGCCACAGAGACCCAGTACTTC,CASSYSGGGATETQYF
.,TRBJ2-7,TRBV4-1,.,TGCGCCAGCAGCCAAGTTCTATCGGGTGAGCAGTACTTC,CASSQVLSGEQYF
.,TRBJ1-2,TRBV6-5,TRBD1,TGTGCCAGCAGCGTCAGGGGGAACTATGGCTACACCTTC,CASSVRGNYGYTF
.,TRBJ2-2,TRBV29-1,TRBD1,TGCAGCGCCGACAGGGGTAACACCGGGGAGCTGTTTTTT,CSADRGNTGELFF
once,TRBJ1-1,TRBV27,TRBD1,TGTGCCAGCAGTTTTCCAGGGGGCGAATCTGAAGCTTTCTTT,CASSFPGGESEAFF
.,TRBJ2-3,TRBV6-5,.,TGTGCCAGCAGTTCGTCTCTAGGGGCTGGAGCAGATACGCAGTATTTT,CASSSSLGAGADTQYF
.,TRBJ1-2,TRBV7-9,.,TGTGCCAGCAGCTCGGATGGCTACACCTTC,CASSSDGYTF
.,TRBJ1-2,TRBV5-4,TRBD1,TGTGCCAGCAGCCACCCCCAACCCGGGACAGGGACCTATGGCTACACCTTC,CASSHPQPGTGTYGYTF
few,TRBJ2-7,TRBV7-9,.,TGTGCCAGCAGCTCCCCTACGACACCAGAAGAATTGTACTTC,CASSSPTTPEELYF
.,TRBJ2-7,TRBV5-1,.,TGCGCCAGCAGCTTGGTTCCAGGATTGGTAGACGAGCAGTACTTC,CASSLVPGLVDEQYF
once,TRBJ1-1,TRBV5-1,.,TGCGCCAGCAGCTTGGGACCAGGGATTAACACTGAAGCTTTCTTT,CASSLGPGINTEAFF
.,TRBJ1-6,TRBV6-5,.,TGTGCCAGCAGTTACGGGAGCTCCTATAATTCACCCCTCCACTTT,CASSYGSSYNSPLHF
.,TRBJ2-2,TRBV7-2,TRBD1,TGTGCCAGCAAAGTGGAACAGGGGCTGAACACCGGGGAGCTGTTTTTT,CASKVEQGLNTGELFF
.,TRBJ2-5,TRBV5-1,.,TGCGCCAGCAGCTTGGGGGCGGGTTCCCAAGAGACCCAGTACTTC,CASSLGAGSQETQYF
.,TRBJ2-1,TRBV10-1,.,TGCGCCAGCAGTGAACGGGACACCAATGAGCAGTTCTTC,CASSERDTNEQFF
.,TRBJ1-1,TRBV2,.,TGTGCCAGCAGTTCAGGGTTCACTGAAGCTTTCTTT,CASSSGFTEAFF
.,TRBJ1-1,TRBV19,.,TGTGCCAGTAGTAAGGGGACACTCATGAACACTGAAGCTTTCTTT,CASSKGTLMNTEAFF
.,TRBJ2-1,TRBV6-1,.,TGTGCCAGCAGAGAGGGAATGAGGAATGAGCAGTTCTTC,CASREGMRNEQFF
.,TRBJ2-7,TRBV18,TRBD1,TGTGCCAGCTCACCACTCGGGACAGGGCCCTACGAGCAGTACTTC,CASSPLGTGPYEQYF
.,TRBJ1-6,TRBV7-8,.,TGTGCCAGCAGCTTAGCCGCTACAGGTCCCCGGGATAATTCACCCCTCCACTTT,CASSLAATGPRDNSPLHF
.,TRBJ1-2,TRBV2,.,TGTGCCAGCAGTGAAGCCGGTCGGGGCTACACCTTC,CASSEAGRGYTF
.,TRBJ2-2,TRBV27,.,TGTGCCAGCAGTACGCAGGGAGGCACCGGGGAGCTGTTTTTT,CASSTQGGTGELFF
.,TRBJ2-7,TRBV5-6,TRBD2,TGTGCCAGCAGCTTCCCCGGGGGGGAGCAGTACTTC,CASSFPGGEQYF
.,TRBJ2-7,TRBV2,TRBD1,TGTGCCAGCAGGTGGACAGGGAACTACGAGCAGTACTTC,CASRWTGNYEQYF
.,TRBJ1-2,TRBV20-1,.,TGCAGTTACCAGGGTTTTCACGGCTACACCTTC,CSYQGFHGYTF
.,TRBJ2-1,TRBV7-9,TRBD2,TGTGCCAGCAGCTCCCTAGCGGGGGGGACCTACAATGAGCAGTTCTTC,CASSSLAGGTYNEQFF
.,TRBJ1-1,TRBV5-4,.,TGTGCCAGCAGCTTGGGTGGCAGGGTGCCCTCTGAAGCTTTCTTT,CASSLGGRVPSEAFF
.,TRBJ2-3,TRBV2,TRBD2,TGTGCCAGCTCTAGCGGGGGGGCGGATACGCAGTATTTT,CASSSGGADTQYF
once,TRBJ1-5,TRBV10-2,.,TGCGCCAGCAGTGTAATCAGCAATCAGCCCCAGCATTTT,CASSVISNQPQHF
.,TRBJ1-6,TRBV6-5,.,TGTGCCACACACTCAACTAAGGACAGTACATCACCCCTCCACTTT,CATHSTKDSTSPLHF
.,TRBJ2-7,TRBV4-1,TRBD1,TGCGCCAGCAGCCAAGTCCAGGCAGGGGGCTACGAGCAGTACTTC,CASSQVQAGGYEQYF
.,TRBJ2-5,TRBV19,.,TGTGCCAGTAGTACGGGACTGCAAGAGACCCAGTACTTC,CASSTGLQETQYF
.,TRBJ2-1,TRBV4-3,TRBD1,TGCGCCAGCAGCCAAGGACAGGGGGCAAAGAATGAGCAGTTCTTC,CASSQGQGAKNEQFF
once,TRBJ2-3,TRBV2,TRBD1,TGTGCCAGCAGAGACAGGGGAGACACAGATACGCAGTATTTT,CASRDRGDTDTQYF
.,TRBJ1-3,TRBV6-1,.,TGTGCCAGCAGTTTGACAGCGAACTCTGGAAACACCATATATTTT,CASSLTANSGNTIYF
.,TRBJ1-1,TRBV7-8,TRBD1,TGTGCCAGCACCCTACGGACAGGAAAAAATGAAGCTTTCTTT,CASTLRTGKNEAFF
.,TRBJ2-4,TRBV19,TRBD2,TGTGCCAGTAGTATACTAGCGGGGGGGCCGGGAAACATTCAGTACTTC,CASSILAGGPGNIQYF
.,TRBJ1-1,TRBV2,.,TGTGCCAGCACCCAGGTGGCCGTTGAAGCTTTCTTT,CASTQVAVEAFF
few,TRBJ1-2,TRBV6-5,.,TGTGCCAGCAGTCTACCTGGGGGCGCGGGCTACACCTTC,CASSLPGGAGYTF
.,TRBJ2-1,TRBV6-1,.,TGTGCCAGCAGTGGCGGCGGGGGCCCCTACTACAATGAGCAGTTCTTC,CASSGGGGPYYNEQFF
.,TRBJ1-1,TRBV30,TRBD1,TGTGCCTGGAACATTGGACAGGGGGCTGAAGCTTTCTTT,CAWNIGQGAEAFF
.,TRBJ1-2,TRBV5-1,TRBD1,TGCGCCAGCAGCTCCGGGACAGGGGGCTACGGCTACACCTTC,CASSSGTGGYGYTF
.,TRBJ1-6,TRBV25-1,TRBD1,TGTGCCAGCAGTGAGGACAGGGGACACTCACCCCTCCACTTT,CASSEDRGHSPLHF
.,TRBJ2-3,TRBV19,.,TGTGCCAGTAGTTCCAGGGGATCTCTGACAGATACGCAGTATTTT,CASSSRGSLTDTQYF
once,TRBJ2-4,TRBV27,TRBD2,TGTGCCAGCAGCCAGATCTTAGCGGGGCACGAAAACATTCAGTACTTC,CASSQILAGHENIQYF
.,TRBJ2-1,TRBV7-9,TRBD2,TGTGCCAGCAGCCCAGGACTAGCCTACAATGAGCAGTTCTTC,CASSPGLAYNEQFF
.,TRBJ1-5,TRBV7-2,.,TGTGCCAGCAGCCAGAGGGGGAATAGCAATCAGCCCCAGCATTTT,CASSQRGNSNQPQHF
once,TRBJ1-4,TRBV2,.,TGTGCCAGCAGTGATCCAGGGGCGGATGAAAAACTGTTTTTT,CASSDPGADEKLFF
.,TRBJ2-7,TRBV2,TRBD2,TGTGCCAGCAGTGGGCTGGGCGGGGGACTTACTTCCTACGAGCAGTACTTC,CASSGLGGGLTSYEQYF
.,TRBJ2-1,TRBV6-1,.,TGTGCCAGCAGTGACTTACCCGGGACATTCTACAATGAGCAGTTCTTC,CASSDLPGTFYNEQFF
.,TRBJ2-6,TRBV5-1,.,TGCGCCAGCAGCTTGGAGGGACAATCTGGGGCCAACGTCCTGACTTTC,CASSLEGQSGANVLTF
.,TRBJ1-2,TRBV29-1,.,TGCAGCGTTTTCTTTATCGGGGTTGACTATGGCTACACCTTC,CSVFFIGVDYGYTF
.,TRBJ1-2,TRBV5-1,.,TGCGCCAGCAGCGGGGACTTCCTCTATGGCTACACCTTC,CASSGDFLYGYTF
once,TRBJ2-7,TRBV5-5,TRBD1,TGTGCCAGCAGGCAACCGGGACAGGGGGACCATCCCTACGAGCAGTACTTC,CASRQPGQGDHPYEQYF
.,TRBJ2-7,TRBV5-6,.,TGTGCCAGCAGCTCCGGTGAAGGTCGTTCTAGACGCTACGAGCAGTACTTC,CASSSGEGRSRRYEQYF
.,TRBJ2-1,TRBV4-2,TRBD2,TGTGCCAGCAGCCAAGGTGGGACGCTAGGGACTAGCGGGGGGGCTGTAGATGAGCAGTTCTTC,CASSQGGTLGTSGGAVDEQFF
.,TRBJ2-7,TRBV7-9,TRBD2,TGTGCCAGCAGCCTAATGGCCCCGCGGGGGGTCTCCTACGAGCAGTACTTC,CASSLMAPRGVSYEQYF